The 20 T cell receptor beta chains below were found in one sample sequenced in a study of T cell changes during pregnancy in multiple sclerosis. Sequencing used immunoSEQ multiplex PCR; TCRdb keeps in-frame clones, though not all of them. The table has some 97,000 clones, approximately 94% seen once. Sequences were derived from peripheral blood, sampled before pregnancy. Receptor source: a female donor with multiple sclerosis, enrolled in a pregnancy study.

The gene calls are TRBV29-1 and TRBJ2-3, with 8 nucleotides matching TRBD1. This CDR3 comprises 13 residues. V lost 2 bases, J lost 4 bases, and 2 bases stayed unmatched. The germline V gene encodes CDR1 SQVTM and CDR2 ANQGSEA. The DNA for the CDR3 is TGCAGCGTTGAAACGACAGGGGCAGATACGCAGTATTTT. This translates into CSVETTGADTQYF.

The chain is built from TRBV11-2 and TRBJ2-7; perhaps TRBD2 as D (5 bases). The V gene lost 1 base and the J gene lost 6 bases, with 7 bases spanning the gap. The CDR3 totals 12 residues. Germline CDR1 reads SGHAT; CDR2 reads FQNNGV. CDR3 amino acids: CASSLVGSEQYF. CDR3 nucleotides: TGTGCCAGCAGCTTAGTAGGGAGCGAGCAGTACTTC.

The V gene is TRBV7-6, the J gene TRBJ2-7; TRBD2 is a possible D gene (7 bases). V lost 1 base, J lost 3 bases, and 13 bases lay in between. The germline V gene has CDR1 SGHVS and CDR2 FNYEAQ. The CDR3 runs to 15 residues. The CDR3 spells CASSLGGGGFYEQYF. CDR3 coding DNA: TGTGCCAGCAGCTTAGGAGGGGGGGGGTTCTACGAGCAGTACTTC.

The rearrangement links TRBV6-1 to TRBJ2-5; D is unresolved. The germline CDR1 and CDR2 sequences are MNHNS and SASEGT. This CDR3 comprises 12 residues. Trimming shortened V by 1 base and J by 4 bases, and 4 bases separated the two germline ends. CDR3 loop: CASSEGGETQYF. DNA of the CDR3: TGTGCCAGCAGTGAAGGAGGAGAGACCCAGTACTTC.

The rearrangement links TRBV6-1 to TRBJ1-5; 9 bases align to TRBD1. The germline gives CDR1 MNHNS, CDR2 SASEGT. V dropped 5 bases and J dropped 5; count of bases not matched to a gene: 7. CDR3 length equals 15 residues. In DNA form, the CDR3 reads TGTGCCAGCAGTATCATACAGGGGGCTGATCAGCCCCAGCATTTT. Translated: CASSIIQGADQPQHF.

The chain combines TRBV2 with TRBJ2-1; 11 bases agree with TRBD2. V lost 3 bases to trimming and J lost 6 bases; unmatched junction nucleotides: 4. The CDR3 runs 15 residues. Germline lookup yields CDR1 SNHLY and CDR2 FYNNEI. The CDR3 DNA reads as TGTGCCAGCAGTGAGACTAGCGGGGATTCCAATGAGCAGTTCTTC. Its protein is CASSETSGDSNEQFF. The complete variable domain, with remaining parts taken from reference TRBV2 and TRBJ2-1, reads EPEVTQTPSHQVTQMGQEVILRCVPISNHLYFYWYRQILGQKVEFLVSFYNNEISEKSEIFDDQFSVERPDGSNFTLKIRSTKLEDSAMYFCASSETSGDSNEQFFGPGTRLTVL.

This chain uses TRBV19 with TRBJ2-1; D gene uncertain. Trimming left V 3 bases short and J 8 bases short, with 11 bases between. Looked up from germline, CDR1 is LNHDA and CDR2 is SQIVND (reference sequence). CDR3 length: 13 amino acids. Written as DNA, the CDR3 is TGTGCCAGTAGTATGTATCCTAAATATGAGCAGTTCTTC. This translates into CASSMYPKYEQFF.

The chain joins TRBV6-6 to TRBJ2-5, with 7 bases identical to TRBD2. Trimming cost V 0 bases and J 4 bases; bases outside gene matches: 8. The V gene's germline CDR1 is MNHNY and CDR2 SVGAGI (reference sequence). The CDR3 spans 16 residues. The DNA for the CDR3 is TGTGCCAGCAGTTACTCGGGTGGGGGGGTTTCAGAGACCCAGTACTTC. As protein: CASSYSGGGVSETQYF.

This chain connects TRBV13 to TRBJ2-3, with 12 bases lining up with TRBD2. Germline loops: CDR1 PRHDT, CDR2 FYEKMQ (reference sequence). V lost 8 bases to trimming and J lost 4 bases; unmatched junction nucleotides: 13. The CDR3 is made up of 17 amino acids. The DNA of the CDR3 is TGTGCCAGCGTACCGCGAGGGCTAGCGGGAGGGCCAGATACGCAGTATTTT. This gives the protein CASVPRGLAGGPDTQYF. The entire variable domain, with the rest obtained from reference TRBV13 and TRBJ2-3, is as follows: AAGVIQSPRHLIKEKRETATLKCYPIPRHDTVYWYQQGPGQDPQFLISFYEKMQSDKGSIPDRFSAQQFSDYHSELNMSSLELGDSALYFCASVPRGLAGGPDTQYFGPGTRLTVL.

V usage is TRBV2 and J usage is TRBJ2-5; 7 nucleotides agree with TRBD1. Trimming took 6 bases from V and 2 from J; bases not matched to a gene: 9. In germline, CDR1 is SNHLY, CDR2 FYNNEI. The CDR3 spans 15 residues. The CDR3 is CASSYTGQEQETQYF. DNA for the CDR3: TGTGCCAGCAGCTACACTGGACAGGAGCAAGAGACCCAGTACTTC.

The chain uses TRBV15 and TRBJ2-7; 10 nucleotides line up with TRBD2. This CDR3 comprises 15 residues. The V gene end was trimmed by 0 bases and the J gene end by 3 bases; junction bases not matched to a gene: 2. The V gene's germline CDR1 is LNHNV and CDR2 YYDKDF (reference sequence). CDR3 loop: CATSRDRTSGYEQYF. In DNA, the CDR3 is TGTGCCACCAGCAGAGACCGGACTAGCGGCTACGAGCAGTACTTC.

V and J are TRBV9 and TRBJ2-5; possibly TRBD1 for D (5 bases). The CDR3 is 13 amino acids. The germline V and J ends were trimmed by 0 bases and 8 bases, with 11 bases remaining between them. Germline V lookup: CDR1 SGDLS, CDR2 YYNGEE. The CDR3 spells CASSVGQSSTQYF. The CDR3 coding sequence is TGTGCCAGCAGCGTAGGACAGTCCAGTACCCAGTACTTC.

The CDR3 protein is CASSLAGGQNEQYF. The CDR3 DNA sequence: TGTGCCAGCAGCTTAGCAGGGGGCCAGAACGAGCAGTACTTC. The chain combines TRBV7-9 with TRBJ2-7, with TRBD1 matching over 7 bases. Germline assignment: CDR1 SEHNR and CDR2 FQNEAQ (reference sequence). This CDR3 has 14 amino acids. The V segment lost 0 bases and the J segment 5 bases; nucleotides outside the gene matches: 4.

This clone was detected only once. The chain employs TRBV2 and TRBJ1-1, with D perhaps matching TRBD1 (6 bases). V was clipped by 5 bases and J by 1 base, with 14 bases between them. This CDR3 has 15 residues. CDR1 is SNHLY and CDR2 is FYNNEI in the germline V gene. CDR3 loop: CASSRQTGRNTEAFF. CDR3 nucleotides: TGTGCCAGCAGTCGACAGACAGGCCGGAACACTGAAGCTTTCTTT.

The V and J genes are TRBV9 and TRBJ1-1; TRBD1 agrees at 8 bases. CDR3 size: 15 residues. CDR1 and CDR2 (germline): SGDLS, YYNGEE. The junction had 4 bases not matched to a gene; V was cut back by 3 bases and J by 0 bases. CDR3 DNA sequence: TGTGCCAGCAGCGAGAGGGACAGGTTGAACACTGAAGCTTTCTTT. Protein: CASSERDRLNTEAFF. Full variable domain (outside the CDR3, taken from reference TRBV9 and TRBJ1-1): DSGVTQTPKHLITATGQRVTLRCSPRSGDLSVYWYQQSLDQGLQFLIQYYNGEERAKGNILERFSAQQFPDLHSELNLSSLELGDSALYFCASSERDRLNTEAFFGQGTRLTVV.

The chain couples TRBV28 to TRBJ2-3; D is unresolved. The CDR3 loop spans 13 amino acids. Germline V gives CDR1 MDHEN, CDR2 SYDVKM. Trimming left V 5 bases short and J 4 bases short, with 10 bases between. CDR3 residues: CASSTRISDTQYF. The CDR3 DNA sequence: TGTGCCAGCAGTACACGAATTTCAGATACGCAGTATTTT.

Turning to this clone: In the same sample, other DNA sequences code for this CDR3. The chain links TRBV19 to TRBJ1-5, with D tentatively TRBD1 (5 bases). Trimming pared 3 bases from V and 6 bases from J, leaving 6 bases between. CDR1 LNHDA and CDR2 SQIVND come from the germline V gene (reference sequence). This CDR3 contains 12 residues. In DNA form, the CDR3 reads TGTGCCAGTAGTATCGGGGGTCAGCCCCAGCATTTT. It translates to CASSIGGQPQHF.

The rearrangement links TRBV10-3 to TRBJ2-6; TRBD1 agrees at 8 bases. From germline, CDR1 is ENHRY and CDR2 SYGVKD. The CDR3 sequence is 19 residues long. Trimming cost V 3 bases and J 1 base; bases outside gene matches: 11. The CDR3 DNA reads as TGTGCCATCAGTGACCCCGTGGTACAGGGGGAGTCTGGGGCCAACGTCCTGACTTTC. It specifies CAISDPVVQGESGANVLTF.

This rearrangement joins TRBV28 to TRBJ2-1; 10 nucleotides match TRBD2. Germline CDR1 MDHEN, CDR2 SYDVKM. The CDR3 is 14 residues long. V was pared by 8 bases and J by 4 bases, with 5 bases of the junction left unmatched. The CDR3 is CASDPTSGYNEQFF. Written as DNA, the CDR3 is TGTGCCAGCGATCCGACTAGCGGGTACAATGAGCAGTTCTTC.

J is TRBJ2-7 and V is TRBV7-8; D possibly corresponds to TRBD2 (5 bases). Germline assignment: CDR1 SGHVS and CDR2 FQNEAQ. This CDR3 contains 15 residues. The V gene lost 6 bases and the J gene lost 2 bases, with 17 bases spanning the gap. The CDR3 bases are TGTGCCAGCAGGCCGACCAGCGGTTCTACCTACGAGCAGTACTTC. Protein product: CASRPTSGSTYEQYF.